Following are 21 T cell receptor beta chains from one sample sequenced in a study of identical twins' blood T cells. TCRdb re-analysed the 5' RACE reads in MiXCR, keeping a single row per CDR3 protein. This table has roughly 380,000 distinct CDR3 sequences, over 25% appearing once. Sequencing input: PBMCs. These receptors originate from a woman aged 18-49 years in good health.

In its sample, this clonotype was seen once. This chain links TRBV20-1 with TRBJ2-7; 8 nucleotides align to TRBD2. V lost 3 bases, J lost 2 bases, and 6 bases stayed unmatched. Germline V gives CDR1 DFQATT, CDR2 SNEGSKA (reference sequence). There are 14 residues in the CDR3. The CDR3 nucleotides are TGCAGTGCTAGGGACCCCGGGGGGGCCTACGAGCAGTACTTC. It codes for CSARDPGGAYEQYF.

The rearrangement links TRBV5-5 to TRBJ1-4; D not certain. The CDR3 runs 16 residues. CDR1 and CDR2 from the germline V gene are SGHKS and YYEKEE (reference sequence). Deletions cut 0 bases from V and 7 bases from J, with 16 bases between. In DNA, the CDR3 is TGTGCCAGCAGCTTGGGAGTCCCAGGCCCTAGTGAAAAACTGTTTTTT. It is translated as CASSLGVPGPSEKLFF.

Only a few counts were recorded for this clonotype. The J gene is TRBJ2-7, the V gene TRBV12-3 or TRBV12-4; perhaps TRBD2 as D (5 bases). The germline V and J ends were trimmed by 3 bases and 7 bases, with 13 bases remaining between them. This CDR3 is 13 amino acids long. The CDR3 DNA reads as TGTGCCAGCAGTTTGTCGGACCCGGGGGAGCAGTACTTC. This translates into CASSLSDPGEQYF.

This clonotype was counted at least ten times. This sequence joins TRBV7-9 and TRBJ1-2; no firm D call. The CDR3 length is 12 residues. Trimming stripped 3 bases from V and 8 bases from J, with 10 bases between. Per the germline V gene, CDR1 is SEHNR and CDR2 is FQNEAQ (reference sequence). CDR3 loop: CASSFEDRGYTF. In nucleotides, the CDR3 is TGTGCCAGCAGCTTCGAGGATCGGGGCTACACCTTC.

This clonotype was picked up a small number of times. As DNA, the CDR3 is TGTGCCAGCAGCTTCCGGGACGGTCTTTACTTGGTTGGCTACACCTTC. Translated, it gives CASSFRDGLYLVGYTF. The chain is built from TRBV7-9 and TRBJ1-2; weak D call: TRBD1 (5 bases). This CDR3 has 16 amino acids. Per the germline V gene, CDR1 is SEHNR and CDR2 is FQNEAQ (reference sequence). Deletions cut 3 bases from V and 7 bases from J, with 21 bases between.

The chain joins TRBV29-1 to TRBJ1-1; weak D call: TRBD1 (6 bases). This CDR3 is 12 amino acids long. V shed 6 bases and J shed 3 bases, with 11 bases lying between them. The germline gives CDR1 SQVTM, CDR2 ANQGSEA. CDR3 loop: CSVERGDTEAFF. The CDR3 DNA is TGCAGCGTGGAGAGGGGGGACACTGAAGCTTTCTTT.

This clonotype was counted a few times. This chain uses TRBV20-1 with TRBJ2-7, with 10 bases that match TRBD2. V was pared by 3 bases and J by 0 bases, with 8 bases of the junction left unmatched. There are 16 residues in the CDR3. CDR1 is DFQATT and CDR2 is SNEGSKA in the germline V gene (reference sequence). CDR3 loop: CSASGLAGGLSYEQYF. In nucleotides, the CDR3 is TGCAGTGCTAGCGGCTTAGCGGGAGGTCTCTCCTACGAGCAGTACTTC.

In this sample, this clonotype turned up many times. The J gene is TRBJ2-2, the V gene TRBV6-6, with D possibly TRBD2 on 5 matching bases. The length of the CDR3 is 15 residues. In germline, CDR1 is MNHNY, CDR2 SVGAGI (reference sequence). With 0 bases removed from V and 3 bases from J, the gap between germline ends came to 8 bases. CDR3 sequence: CASSYSTGDTGELFF. The CDR3 DNA is TGTGCCAGCAGTTACTCGACCGGGGACACCGGGGAGCTGTTTTTT.

This clonotype has at least ten counts. The CDR3 protein is CASSQIGWSGYTF. The CDR3 DNA sequence: TGCGCCAGCAGCCAGATAGGGTGGTCTGGCTACACCTTC. The V and J genes are TRBV4-1 and TRBJ1-2, with unresolved D. CDR3 size: 13 residues. V was clipped by 3 bases and J by 7 bases, with 12 bases between them. CDR1 MGHRA and CDR2 YSYEKL come from the germline V gene.

This clonotype has only a few counts. This rearrangement joins TRBV18 to TRBJ2-3, with 10 nucleotides matching TRBD2. J was trimmed by 4 bases and V by 2 bases; bases with no gene match: 6. The germline V gene has CDR1 KGHSH and CDR2 LQKENI. This CDR3 spans 16 amino acids. CDR3 sequence (DNA): TGTGCCAGCTCACCAGGTCGGACTAGCGGTGCAGATACGCAGTATTTT. It codes for CASSPGRTSGADTQYF. The full variable domain, completed using reference TRBV18 and TRBJ2-3, is NAGVMQNPRHLVRRRGQEARLRCSPMKGHSHVYWYRQLPEEGLKFMVYLQKENIIDESGMPKERFSAEFPKEGPSILRIQQVVRGDSAAYFCASSPGRTSGADTQYFGPGTRLTVL.

The chain recombines TRBV11-2 with TRBJ1-2; TRBD1 matches 7 bases. Germline CDR1 is SGHAT and CDR2 is FQNNGV. The CDR3 runs 15 residues. V gave up 5 bases and J gave up 8 bases; unmatched junction bases: 14. In nucleotides, the CDR3 is TGTGCCAGCAGCCCACTAGGGGACAGAATGGAGGGCTACACCTTC. Protein: CASSPLGDRMEGYTF.

A word on this clonotype: Mismatch with germline at one junction end may stem from a read error. This chain uses TRBV5-1 with TRBJ1-6, with D unresolved. The CDR3 contains 16 residues. Germline CDR1 reads SGHRS; CDR2 reads YFSETQ. The CDR3 reads CANSFDISSYNSPLHF. Here the CDR3 DNA reads TGCGCCAACAGCTTCGACATAAGCTCCTATAATTCACCCCTCCACTTT.

The CDR3 loop reads CSARMLRTGEQGEQFF. Here the CDR3 DNA reads TGCAGTGCTAGAATGCTTAGGACAGGGGAACAGGGTGAGCAGTTCTTC. The chain combines TRBV20-1 with TRBJ2-1, with 9 positions matching TRBD1. Germline V lookup: CDR1 DFQATT, CDR2 SNEGSKA (reference sequence). V trimming: 2 bases; J trimming: 9 bases; junction bases outside the gene matches: 14. This CDR3 contains 16 residues.

This clonotype appeared once. A much larger clone differs by one base, so this may be a read error. The V and J genes are TRBV5-6 and TRBJ1-5; TRBD1 aligns across 7 bases. Germline values: CDR1 SGHDT, CDR2 YYEEEE. Unmatched junction bases numbered 3, after V lost 5 bases and J lost 1 base. The CDR3 totals 14 residues. CDR3 nucleotides: TGTGCCAGCAGGCAACAGGGGAGCAATCAGCCCCAGCATTTT. It yields the protein CASRQQGSNQPQHF. Looking up the rest from reference TRBV5-6 and TRBJ1-5 gives the full variable domain: DAGVTQSPTHLIKTRGQQVTLRCSPKSGHDTVSWYQQALGQGPQFIFQYYEEEERQRGNFPDRFSGHQFPNYSSELNVNALLLGDSALYLCASRQQGSNQPQHFGDGTRLSIL.

This clonotype was detected many times. This rearrangement joins TRBV9 to TRBJ2-5; 8 bases align to TRBD2. The CDR3 is 18 residues long. V gave up 2 bases and J gave up 2 bases; unmatched junction bases: 14. CDR1 is SGDLS and CDR2 is YYNGEE in the germline V gene. The CDR3: CASSVASGGGRQQETQYF. Here the CDR3 DNA reads TGTGCCAGCAGCGTCGCTAGCGGCGGGGGGCGTCAACAAGAGACCCAGTACTTC. Using reference TRBV9 and TRBJ2-5 for the parts outside the CDR3, the full variable domain is DSGVTQTPKHLITATGQRVTLRCSPRSGDLSVYWYQQSLDQGLQFLIQYYNGEERAKGNILERFSAQQFPDLHSELNLSSLELGDSALYFCASSVASGGGRQQETQYFGPGTRLLVL.

This chain connects TRBV3-1 to TRBJ2-7; 7 bases agree with TRBD2. Germline assignment: CDR1 LGHDT and CDR2 YNNKEL (reference sequence). V dropped 0 bases and J dropped 3; count of bases not matched to a gene: 2. The CDR3 covers 14 residues. The CDR3 DNA follows: TGTGCCAGCAGCCAAGAGGGGACTATCTACGAGCAGTACTTC. Amino acid sequence: CASSQEGTIYEQYF.

The CDR3, as DNA: TGCGCCAGCTCAAAACGGACAGGGGAAGGCTACACCTTC. Amino acids: CASSKRTGEGYTF. The chain couples TRBV10-1 to TRBJ1-2; 9 nucleotides align to TRBD1. The germline CDR1 and CDR2 sequences are WNHNN and SYGVQD (reference sequence). The CDR3 has 13 amino acids. V shed 8 bases and J 8 bases; nucleotides not matched to a gene: 9.

The chain uses TRBV6-5 and TRBJ2-3; 7 nucleotides line up with TRBD1. V was pared by 5 bases and J by 5 bases, with 19 bases of the junction left unmatched. The CDR3 loop spans 18 amino acids. Germline lookup yields CDR1 MNHEY and CDR2 SVGAGI. The CDR3 nucleotides read TGTGCCAGCAGTGAGACCACCCTACTACCCAGGGGGATAGATACGCAGTATTTT. This codes for CASSETTLLPRGIDTQYF.

This clonotype was detected many times. This sequence joins TRBV20-1 and TRBJ1-4; D remains unclear. CDR3 length equals 10 residues. Per germline, CDR1 DFQATT and CDR2 SNEGSKA (reference sequence). This chain's CDR3 is CSVRDEKLFF. In DNA form, the CDR3 reads TGCAGCGTTAGAGATGAAAAACTGTTTTTT.

This clonotype has a handful of counts. V gene TRBV13 combines with J gene TRBJ1-1; D is uncertain. V was pared by 5 bases and J by 10 bases, with 14 bases between. CDR1 and CDR2 (germline): PRHDT, FYEKMQ (reference sequence). The CDR3 covers 12 residues. In nucleotides, the CDR3 is TGTGCCAGCAGCCAAGAGGGCGGGGTAGCTTTCTTT. Residues: CASSQEGGVAFF.

This clonotype was picked up a small number of times. V and J are TRBV5-1 and TRBJ2-1, with D maybe TRBD2 (6 bases). The germline V and J ends were trimmed by 2 bases and 10 bases, with 13 bases remaining between them. The length of the CDR3 is 13 residues. Looked up from germline, CDR1 is SGHRS and CDR2 is YFSETQ. CDR3 in DNA: TGCGCCAGCAGCTTCGGTCCGGGAGACGAGCAGTTCTTC. It yields the protein CASSFGPGDEQFF. The full variable domain, in which reference TRBV5-1 and TRBJ2-1 provide the parts outside the CDR3, is KAGVTQTPRYLIKTRGQQVTLSCSPISGHRSVSWYQQTPGQGLQFLFEYFSETQRNKGNFPGRFSGRQFSNSRSEMNVSTLELGDSALYLCASSFGPGDEQFFGPGTRLTVL.